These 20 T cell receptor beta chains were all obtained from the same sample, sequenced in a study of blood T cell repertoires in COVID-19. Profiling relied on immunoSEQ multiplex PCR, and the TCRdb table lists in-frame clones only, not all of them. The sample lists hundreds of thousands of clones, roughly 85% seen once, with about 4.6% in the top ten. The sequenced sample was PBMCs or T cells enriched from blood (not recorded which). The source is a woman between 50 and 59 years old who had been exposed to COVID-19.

The CDR3 loop reads CASAPGGVSNYGYTF. The CDR3 nucleotides read TGTGCCAGCGCCCCAGGAGGGGTTTCTAACTATGGCTACACCTTC. This sequence joins TRBV28 and TRBJ1-2, with D perhaps matching TRBD1 (5 bases). V lost 8 bases and J 0 bases, leaving 16 bases between the germline ends. CDR1 is MDHEN and CDR2 is SYDVKM in the germline V gene. The CDR3 spans 15 residues.

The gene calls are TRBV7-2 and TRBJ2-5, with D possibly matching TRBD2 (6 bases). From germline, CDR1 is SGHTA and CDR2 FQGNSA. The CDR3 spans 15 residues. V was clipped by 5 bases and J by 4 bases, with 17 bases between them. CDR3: CASSRAGTPPETQYF. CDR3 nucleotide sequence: TGTGCCAGCAGCCGTGCGGGGACTCCTCCAGAGACCCAGTACTTC.

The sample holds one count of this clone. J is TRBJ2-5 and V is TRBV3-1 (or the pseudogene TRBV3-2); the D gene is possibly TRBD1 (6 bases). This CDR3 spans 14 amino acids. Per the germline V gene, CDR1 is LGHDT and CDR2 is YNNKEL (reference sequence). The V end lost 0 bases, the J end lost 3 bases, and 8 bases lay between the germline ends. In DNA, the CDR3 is TGTGCCAGCAGCCAAGAAGACAGGAAAGAGACCCAGTACTTC. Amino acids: CASSQEDRKETQYF.

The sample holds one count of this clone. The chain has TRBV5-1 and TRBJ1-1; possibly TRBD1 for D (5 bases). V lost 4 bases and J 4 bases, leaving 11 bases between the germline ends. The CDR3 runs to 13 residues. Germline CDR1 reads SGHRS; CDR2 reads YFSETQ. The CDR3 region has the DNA TGCGCCAGCAGCCGCGACAGATCCACTGAAGCTTTCTTT. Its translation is CASSRDRSTEAFF.

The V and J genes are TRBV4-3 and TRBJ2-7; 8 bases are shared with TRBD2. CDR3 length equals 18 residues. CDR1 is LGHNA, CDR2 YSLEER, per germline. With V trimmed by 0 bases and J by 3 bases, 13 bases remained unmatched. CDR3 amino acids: CASSQDLKASGFHYEQYF. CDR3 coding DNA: TGCGCCAGCAGCCAAGATTTGAAGGCTAGCGGGTTTCACTACGAGCAGTACTTC.

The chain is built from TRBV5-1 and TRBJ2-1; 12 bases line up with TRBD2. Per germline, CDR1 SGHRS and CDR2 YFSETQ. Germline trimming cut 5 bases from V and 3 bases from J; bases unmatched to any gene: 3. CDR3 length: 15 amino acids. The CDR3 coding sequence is TGCGCCAGCAGTCTAGCGGGGGGGTACTACAATGAGCAGTTCTTC. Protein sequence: CASSLAGGYYNEQFF.

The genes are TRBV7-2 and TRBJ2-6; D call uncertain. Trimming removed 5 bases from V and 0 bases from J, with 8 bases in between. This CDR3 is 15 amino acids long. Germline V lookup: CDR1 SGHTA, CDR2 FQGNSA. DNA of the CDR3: TGTGCCAGCAGCCCCCGGAGCTCTGGGGCCAACGTCCTGACTTTC. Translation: CASSPRSSGANVLTF.

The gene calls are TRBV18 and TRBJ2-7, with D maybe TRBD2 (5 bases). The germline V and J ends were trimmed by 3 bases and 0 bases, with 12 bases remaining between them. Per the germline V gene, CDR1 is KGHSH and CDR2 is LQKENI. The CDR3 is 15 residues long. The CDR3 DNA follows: TGTGCCAGCTCACCGCGGGCTACTAGCTCCTACGAGCAGTACTTC. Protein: CASSPRATSSYEQYF.

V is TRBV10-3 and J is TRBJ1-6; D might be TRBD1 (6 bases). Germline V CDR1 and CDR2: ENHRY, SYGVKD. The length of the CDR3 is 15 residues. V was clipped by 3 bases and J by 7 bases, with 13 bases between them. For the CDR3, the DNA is TGTGCCATCAGTGACTACAGGGCCGGGAATTCACCCCTCCACTTT. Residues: CAISDYRAGNSPLHF.

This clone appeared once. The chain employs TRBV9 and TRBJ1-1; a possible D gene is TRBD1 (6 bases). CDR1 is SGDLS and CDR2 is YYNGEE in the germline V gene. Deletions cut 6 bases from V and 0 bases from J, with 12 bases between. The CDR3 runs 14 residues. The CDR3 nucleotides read TGTGCCAGCACCATGGGACACATGAACACTGAAGCTTTCTTT. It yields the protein CASTMGHMNTEAFF.

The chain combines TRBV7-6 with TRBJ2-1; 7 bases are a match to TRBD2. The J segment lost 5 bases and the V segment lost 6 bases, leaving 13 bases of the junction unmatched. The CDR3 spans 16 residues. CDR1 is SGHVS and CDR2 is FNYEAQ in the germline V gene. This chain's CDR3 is CASSPSGVGSNNEQFF. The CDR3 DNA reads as TGTGCCAGCAGTCCGAGCGGGGTGGGATCCAACAATGAGCAGTTCTTC.

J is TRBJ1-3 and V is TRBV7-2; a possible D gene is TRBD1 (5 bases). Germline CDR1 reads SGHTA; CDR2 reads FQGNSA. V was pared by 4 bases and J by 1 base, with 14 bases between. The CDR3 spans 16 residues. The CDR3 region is CASSSNPRVSGNTIYF. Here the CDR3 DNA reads TGTGCCAGCAGCTCCAACCCCAGGGTTTCTGGAAACACCATATATTTT.

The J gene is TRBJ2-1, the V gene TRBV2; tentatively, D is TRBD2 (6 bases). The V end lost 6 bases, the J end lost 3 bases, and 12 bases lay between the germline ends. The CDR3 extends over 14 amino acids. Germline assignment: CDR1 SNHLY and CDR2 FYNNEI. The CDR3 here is CASRAGRLYNEQFF. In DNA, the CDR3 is TGTGCCAGCAGAGCCGGGAGACTCTACAATGAGCAGTTCTTC.

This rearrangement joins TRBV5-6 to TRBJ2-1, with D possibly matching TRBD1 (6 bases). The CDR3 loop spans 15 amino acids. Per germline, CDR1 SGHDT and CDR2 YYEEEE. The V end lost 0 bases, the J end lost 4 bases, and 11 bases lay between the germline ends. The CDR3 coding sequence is TGTGCCAGCAGCTTGGTTACAGGGTCATACAATGAGCAGTTCTTC. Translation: CASSLVTGSYNEQFF.

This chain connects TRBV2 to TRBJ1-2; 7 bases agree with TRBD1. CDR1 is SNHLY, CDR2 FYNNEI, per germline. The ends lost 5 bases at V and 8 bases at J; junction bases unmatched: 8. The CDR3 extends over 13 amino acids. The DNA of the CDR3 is TGTGCCAGCAGTCATGACAGGGCGGAGGGCTACACCTTC. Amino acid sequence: CASSHDRAEGYTF.

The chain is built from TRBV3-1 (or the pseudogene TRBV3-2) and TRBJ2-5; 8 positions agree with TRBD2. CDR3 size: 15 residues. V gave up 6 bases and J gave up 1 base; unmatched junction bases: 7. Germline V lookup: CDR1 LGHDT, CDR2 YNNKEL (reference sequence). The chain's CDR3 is CASRSAGGPQETQYF. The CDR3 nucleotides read TGTGCCAGCAGGTCGGCGGGGGGCCCCCAAGAGACCCAGTACTTC.

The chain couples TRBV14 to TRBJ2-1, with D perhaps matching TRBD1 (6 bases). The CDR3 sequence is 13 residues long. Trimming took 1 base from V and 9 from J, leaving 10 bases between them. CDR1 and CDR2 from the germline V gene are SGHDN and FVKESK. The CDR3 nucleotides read TGTGCCAGCAGCCAAGTCAAGGGGGTTGAGCAGTTCTTC. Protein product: CASSQVKGVEQFF.

DNA for the CDR3: TGTGCCAGCAGCGCCTTACTAGCGGGGGGTCACAATGAGCAGTTCTTC. Its protein product is CASSALLAGGHNEQFF. The chain joins TRBV9 to TRBJ2-1, with TRBD2 identical over 12 bases. Germline-derived CDR1 and CDR2 are SGDLS and YYNGEE. V trimming: 3 bases; J trimming: 5 bases; junction bases outside the gene matches: 6. The CDR3 contains 16 residues.

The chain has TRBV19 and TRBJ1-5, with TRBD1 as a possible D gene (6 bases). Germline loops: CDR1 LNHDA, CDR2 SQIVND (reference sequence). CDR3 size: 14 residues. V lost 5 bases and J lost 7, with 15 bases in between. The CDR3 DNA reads TGTGCCAGTAGTTTGGCCAGGGGTAGACAGCCCCAGCATTTT. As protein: CASSLARGRQPQHF.

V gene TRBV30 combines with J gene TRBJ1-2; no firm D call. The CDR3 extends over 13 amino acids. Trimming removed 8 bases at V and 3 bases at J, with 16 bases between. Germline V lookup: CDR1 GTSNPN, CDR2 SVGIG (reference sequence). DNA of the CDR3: TGTGCCGGCCGACTACCAGTAGACTATGGCTACACCTTC. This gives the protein CAGRLPVDYGYTF.